These 7 T cell receptor beta chains came from one sample sequenced in a study of T cell responses to AZD1222 COVID-19 vaccine (dated by TCRdb to the early 2020s). Libraries were made using the immunoSEQ multiplex PCR assay. TCRdb took over this immuneACCESS table, retaining in-frame rearrangements with V and J assigned. Such tables are incomplete; in checked studies, under half of the missing clones stem from an unresolved V gene, and the remainder is unexplained. This sample comprises 95,000 to 150,000 clones, 87% of them detected only once. Clones ranked in the top ten supply 1.2% of the sample. Taken with the paper, the label for time point translates to: baseline before first vaccination. The specimen was peripheral blood, collected on day 0 of AZD1222 vaccination. These TCRs come from an adult in good health.

This clone was seen only once. The chain recombines TRBV29-1 with TRBJ1-1; 8 bases match TRBD1. The J segment lost 5 bases and the V segment lost 3 bases, leaving 8 bases of the junction unmatched. Germline lookup yields CDR1 SQVTM and CDR2 ANQGSEA. The CDR3 contains 14 residues. The CDR3 bases are TGCAGCGTTGAGACCAGGGGGCCGGGGACTGAAGCTTTCTTT. Amino acids: CSVETRGPGTEAFF.

V usage is TRBV27 and J usage is TRBJ1-6; 8 bases agree with TRBD1. Trimming at V came to 5 bases and at J to 8 bases, leaving 8 bases not matched to a gene. Germline CDR1 MNHEY, CDR2 SMNVEV (reference sequence). The CDR3 has 15 amino acids. In DNA, the CDR3 is TGTGCCAGCAGTCCGAAGGACAGGGCAGATTCACCCCTCCACTTT. Protein product: CASSPKDRADSPLHF.

This chain joins TRBV5-1 and TRBJ2-1, with 7 bases identical to TRBD2. CDR1 and CDR2 from the germline V gene are SGHRS and YFSETQ. CDR3 length: 17 amino acids. With V trimmed by 0 bases and J by 4 bases, 10 bases remained unmatched. This chain's CDR3 is CASSLAPEAGEYNEQFF. The CDR3 DNA reads TGCGCCAGCAGCTTGGCCCCAGAGGCGGGGGAATACAATGAGCAGTTCTTC. The entire variable domain, with the rest obtained from reference TRBV5-1 and TRBJ2-1, is as follows: KAGVTQTPRYLIKTRGQQVTLSCSPISGHRSVSWYQQTPGQGLQFLFEYFSETQRNKGNFPGRFSGRQFSNSRSEMNVSTLELGDSALYLCASSLAPEAGEYNEQFFGPGTRLTVL.

J is TRBJ2-1 and V is TRBV10-1; 7 bases match TRBD2. The CDR3 runs to 15 residues. J gave up 3 bases and V 3 bases, and 5 bases lay outside the gene matches. CDR1 and CDR2 (germline): WNHNN, SYGVQD (reference sequence). In DNA form, the CDR3 reads TGCGCCAGCAGTGACTCGAGGGACTACTACAATGAGCAGTTCTTC. Encoded protein: CASSDSRDYYNEQFF.

The V gene is TRBV29-1, the J gene TRBJ1-1; a weak D match, TRBD1 (5 bases). The V end lost 4 bases, the J end lost 7 bases, and 13 bases lay between the germline ends. The CDR3 is 12 amino acids. Looked up from germline, CDR1 is SQVTM and CDR2 is ANQGSEA. This CDR3 reads CSVGDPRREAFF. The CDR3 DNA reads TGCAGCGTTGGGGACCCTCGGCGTGAAGCTTTCTTT.

This chain connects TRBV5-1 to TRBJ1-3; D unclear. The CDR3 spans 16 residues. The germline gives CDR1 SGHRS, CDR2 YFSETQ. The V gene lost 2 bases and the J gene lost 0 bases, with 12 bases spanning the gap. The CDR3 protein is CASSLAGVFSGNTIYF. In nucleotides, the CDR3 is TGCGCCAGCAGCTTAGCCGGAGTATTCTCTGGAAACACCATATATTTT.

The rearrangement links TRBV14 to TRBJ2-7; no clear D gene. V dropped 1 base and J dropped 6 bases, with 10 bases sitting between them. CDR1 is SGHDN, CDR2 FVKESK, per germline. This CDR3 region has 13 residues. Here the CDR3 DNA reads TGTGCCAGCAGCCAAGGAACGCGCGGCGAGCAGTACTTC. Its translation: CASSQGTRGEQYF.